The T cell receptor beta chain described here comes from a study of T cells after somatic rescue of genetic block. This table comes from immunoSEQ multiplex PCR, and its TCRdb copy is limited to in-frame clones, with some not included. The sample yields approximately 110,000 clones, 80% to 95% seen once. The germline CDR1 and CDR2 sequences are MNHEY and SMNVEV (reference sequence). V was clipped by 6 bases and J by 0 bases; unmatched bases: 4. The CDR3 loop spans 15 amino acids. The chain joins TRBV27 to TRBJ2-7, with 11 bases identical to TRBD2. This receptor was taken from a woman between 18 and 29 years old. The sample was peripheral blood mononuclear cells (PBMCs). The CDR3 DNA reads as TGTGCCAGCAGATATAGCGGGGGGGCCTCCTACGAGCAGTACTTC. Its translation: CASRYSGGASYEQYF.